The next 25 T cell receptor beta chains were all read from a single sample in a study of blood T cells in healthy people across ages. Then a second PCR, running roughly 6 to 12 cycles, was carried out with a sample-barcoded 5' primer and a J-beta primer mix. TCRdb redid the calling of the 5' RACE reads with MiXCR, one entry per CDR3 protein. Among around 1,000,000 distinct CDR3 sequences listed, around two fifths were seen once. The sample was blood. Source of these receptors: a young man in good health.

This clonotype showed up just a few times. A read error may explain this, as a much larger clone is one base away. V usage is TRBV9 and J usage is TRBJ1-2; the match to TRBD1 covers 7 bases. CDR3 length equals 14 residues. CDR1 and CDR2 (germline): SGDLS, YYNGEE. V gave up 4 bases and J gave up 1 base; unmatched junction bases: 4. CDR3: CASSPGQNNYGYTF. CDR3 DNA sequence: TGTGCCAGCAGCCCGGGACAGAATAACTATGGCTACACCTTC.

In regard to this clonotype: Just one base apart from a much larger clone, this may be a read error. This chain's CDR3 is CASRYGDQPQHF. Here the CDR3 DNA reads TGTGCCAGCAGGTACGGGGATCAGCCCCAGCATTTT. The chain is built from TRBV6-2 or TRBV6-3 and TRBJ1-5; D is uncertain. Germline CDR1 reads MNHEY; CDR2 reads SVGEGT. Trimming pared 6 bases from V and 5 bases from J, leaving 8 bases between. CDR3 length: 12 residues.

This sequence joins TRBV12-3 or TRBV12-4 and TRBJ2-2, with D possibly TRBD1 on 6 matching bases. This CDR3 spans 14 amino acids. Trimming stripped 5 bases from V and 4 bases from J, with 11 bases between. In nucleotides, the CDR3 is TGTGCCAGCAGTACTACAGGGTTCACCGGGGAGCTGTTTTTT. Encoded protein: CASSTTGFTGELFF.

The CDR3 DNA sequence: TGCAGTGCTGGGTCGACCTACGAGCAGTACTTC. This encodes CSAGSTYEQYF. This sequence joins TRBV20-1 and TRBJ2-7; D is unclear. This CDR3 spans 11 amino acids. Germline values: CDR1 DFQATT, CDR2 SNEGSKA (reference sequence). V shed 5 bases and J shed 2 bases, with 7 bases lying between them.

Only one count was recorded for this clonotype. An end of the junction does not agree with germline; a read error may underlie this. This chain joins TRBV7-2 and TRBJ2-1; TRBD1 aligns across 8 bases. The CDR3 is 15 amino acids. Germline V gene sequence: CDR1 SGHTA, CDR2 FQGNSA. The CDR3 region is CACSLQGQGSGEQFF. The CDR3 region has the DNA TGTGCCTGCAGCTTACAAGGACAGGGATCTGGTGAGCAGTTCTTC.

Points on this clonotype: This may arise from a read error, as a much more abundant clone is one base away. The chain couples TRBV12-3 or TRBV12-4 to TRBJ2-3; D possibly uses TRBD1 or TRBD2 (6 bases each). The CDR3 runs 14 residues. The CDR3 reads CASSPGGVTGTQYF. DNA of the CDR3: TGTGCCAGCAGCCCCGGAGGGGTGACAGGTACGCAGTATTTT.

The chain carries TRBV2 and TRBJ1-5; D is unclear. The CDR3 is made up of 13 amino acids. The V end lost 4 bases, the J end lost 8 bases, and 12 bases lay between the germline ends. Looked up from germline, CDR1 is SNHLY and CDR2 is FYNNEI. Here the CDR3 reads CASSGLRAEPQHF. The CDR3 DNA follows: TGTGCCAGCAGTGGTCTTAGGGCAGAGCCCCAGCATTTT.

This clonotype was seen a few times. V gene TRBV6-5 combines with J gene TRBJ2-7; D unresolved. The germline V and J ends were trimmed by 4 bases and 6 bases, with 10 bases remaining between them. Looked up from germline, CDR1 is MNHEY and CDR2 is SVGAGI. This CDR3 is built from 12 residues. CDR3 in amino acids: CASSSGPVEQYF. CDR3 coding DNA: TGTGCCAGCAGTTCCGGACCGGTCGAGCAGTACTTC.

This chain joins TRBV7-9 and TRBJ2-2; 7 nucleotides agree with TRBD1. The CDR3 consists of 14 residues. Trimming cost V 2 bases and J 7 bases; bases outside gene matches: 4. Per the germline V gene, CDR1 is SEHNR and CDR2 is FQNEAQ (reference sequence). In DNA form, the CDR3 reads TGTGCCAGCAGCTTATCTCAGGGGGTCGGGGAGCTGTTTTTT. Translation gives CASSLSQGVGELFF.

This clonotype was counted a few times. DNA for the CDR3: TGTGCCAGTCCGTGGACAGGGGAAGAGACCCAGTACTTC. This encodes CASPWTGEETQYF. This chain links TRBV2 with TRBJ2-5; 9 nucleotides match TRBD1. The CDR3 sequence is 13 residues long. V gave up 9 bases and J gave up 3 bases; unmatched junction bases: 5. Germline values: CDR1 SNHLY, CDR2 FYNNEI.

With regard to this clonotype: Likely a read error: the CDR3 ends without its conserved phenylalanine or tryptophan. The rearrangement joins TRBV7-2 to TRBJ2-1; TRBD2 agrees at 12 bases. The germline CDR1 and CDR2 sequences are SGHTA and FQGNSA. CDR3 length: 13 residues. With V trimmed by 3 bases and J by 10 bases, 1 base remained unmatched. For the CDR3, the DNA is TGTGCCAGCAGCTTCCTAGCGGGGGGGGAGCAGTTCTTA. Protein sequence: CASSFLAGGEQFL.

Comments on this clonotype: One base away lies a much larger clone, so this may be a sequencing read error. This sequence joins TRBV20-1 and TRBJ2-1; D is uncertain. Germline V gene sequence: CDR1 DFQATT, CDR2 SNEGSKA (reference sequence). Trimming shortened V by 8 bases and J by 9 bases, and 17 bases separated the two germline ends. The CDR3 has 12 residues. The CDR3 loop is CSTPLTEGEQFF. DNA for the CDR3: TGCAGTACTCCTCTGACCGAAGGTGAGCAGTTCTTC.

The chain's CDR3 is CASSLRPGLRVGTQYF. The CDR3 nucleotides are TGTGCCAGCAGCTTACGTCCGGGCCTTCGGGTGGGGACCCAGTACTTC. The V and J genes are TRBV7-7 and TRBJ2-7; D unclear. The J call is uncertain, as TRBJ2-5 better fits the DNA end. The CDR3 has 16 residues. Germline CDR1 and CDR2: SSHAT and FNYEAQ (reference sequence).

J is TRBJ2-5 and V is TRBV6-6; 10 positions agree with TRBD1. The end of the DNA aligns better with TRBJ2-7, so the J call may be wrong. CDR1 MNHNY and CDR2 SVGAGI come from the germline V gene (reference sequence). This CDR3 is built from 17 residues. The CDR3, as DNA: TGTGCCAGCAGTTACTTCGATGGACAGGGGGTCAACTACGAGCAGTACTTC. It encodes CASSYFDGQGVNYEQYF.

A few counts support this clonotype. This chain uses TRBV6-1 with TRBJ1-5, with TRBD1 as a possible D gene (6 bases). Germline-derived CDR1 and CDR2 are MNHNS and SASEGT. CDR3 length equals 17 residues. Trimming took off 4 bases at V and 0 bases at J, with 16 bases between the two ends. The DNA for the CDR3 is TGTGCCAGCAGTGTAAACAGGGTGGGTCCTAGCAATCAGCCCCAGCATTTT. Protein sequence: CASSVNRVGPSNQPQHF.

Worth noting for this clonotype: Mismatch with germline at one junction end may stem from a read error. V and J are TRBV3-1 and TRBJ2-7; D gene ambiguous. The J call may not be correct, given that the DNA end is closer to TRBJ2-5. Germline V gene data show CDR1 as LGHDT and CDR2 as YNNKEL (reference sequence). The CDR3 totals 13 residues. The CDR3 DNA follows: TGCGCCAGCAGCCAAGGTCTTTCAGAGACCCAGTACTTC. Protein sequence: CASSQGLSETQYF.

This clonotype was seen a handful of times. This chain links TRBV25-1 with TRBJ1-1; D possibly corresponds to TRBD1 (5 bases). The CDR3 runs 16 residues. Germline V gene lookup returns CDR1 MGHDK and CDR2 SYGVNS. The V end was cut by 1 base, the J end by 5 bases, with 17 bases between. The CDR3 sequence is CASSESEGKGTTEAFF. CDR3 in DNA: TGTGCCAGCAGTGAATCAGAGGGGAAGGGTACGACTGAAGCTTTCTTT.

As regards this clonotype: A read error may account for a junction end that differs from germline. The genes are TRBV6-2 or TRBV6-3 and TRBJ1-2; 10 nucleotides agree with TRBD1. This CDR3 comprises 17 residues. Looked up from germline, CDR1 is MNHEY and CDR2 is SVGEGT. CDR3 in DNA: TGTGCCAGCAGTTCCCCCGGGACAGGGGATTTTGCTTATGACTACACCTTC. Its protein product is CASSSPGTGDFAYDYTF.

The chain links TRBV9 to TRBJ2-3; maybe TRBD2 (6 bases). The CDR3 loop spans 16 amino acids. Deletions cut 2 bases from V and 3 bases from J, with 16 bases between. The V gene's germline CDR1 is SGDLS and CDR2 YYNGEE. The CDR3 DNA sequence: TGTGCCAGCAGCGTGACGGGGAGGTCATCGACAGATACGCAGTATTTT. It is translated as CASSVTGRSSTDTQYF.

The chain is built from TRBV20-1 and TRBJ1-3; TRBD1 agrees at 7 bases. V shed 0 bases, J shed 1 base, and the junction held 3 bases outside the gene matches. The CDR3 spans 15 residues. Germline CDR1 reads DFQATT; CDR2 reads SNEGSKA (reference sequence). The CDR3 reads CSARDWDSSGNTIYF. CDR3 sequence (DNA): TGCAGTGCTAGAGACTGGGACAGTTCTGGAAACACCATATATTTT.

The genes are TRBV2 and TRBJ2-1; D gene ambiguous. The DNA end lines up better with TRBJ2-7; the J call may be wrong. CDR3 length: 15 residues. CDR1 is SNHLY and CDR2 is FYNNEI in the germline V gene. Here the CDR3 DNA reads TGTGCCAGCAGTGAACTAGATGATGTCTACAATGAGCAGTACTTC. It codes for CASSELDDVYNEQYF.

The chain couples TRBV11-2 to TRBJ2-1; D might be TRBD2 (6 bases). The germline V gene encodes CDR1 SGHAT and CDR2 FQNNGV. This CDR3 is 14 amino acids long. Deletions cut 5 bases from V and 7 bases from J, with 15 bases between. CDR3 nucleotide sequence: TGTGCCAGCAGCACAAGACTAGTGGGGAATGAGCAGTTCTTC. This codes for CASSTRLVGNEQFF. The entire variable domain, with the rest obtained from reference TRBV11-2 and TRBJ2-1, is as follows: EAGVAQSPRYKIIEKRQSVAFWCNPISGHATLYWYQQILGQGPKLLIQFQNNGVVDDSQLPKDRFSAERLKGVDSTLKIQPAKLEDSAVYLCASSTRLVGNEQFFGPGTRLTVL.

The chain links TRBV27 to TRBJ1-2; 8 bases fit TRBD1. CDR3 length equals 15 residues. The J segment lost 7 bases and the V segment lost 3 bases, leaving 10 bases of the junction unmatched. CDR1 and CDR2 (germline): MNHEY, SMNVEV (reference sequence). CDR3 coding DNA: TGTGCCAGCAGTTTCGCGCCAGGGGGCTTTTTTGGCTACACCTTC. Translated: CASSFAPGGFFGYTF.

The chain employs TRBV27 and TRBJ1-2, with a weak D call TRBD1 (5 bases). The germline gives CDR1 MNHEY, CDR2 SMNVEV (reference sequence). The CDR3 consists of 14 residues. Trimming shortened V by 5 bases and J by 4 bases, and 14 bases separated the two germline ends. The CDR3 here is CASSVKAGPYGYTF. The CDR3 DNA follows: TGTGCCAGCAGTGTAAAGGCAGGGCCCTATGGCTACACCTTC.

The table lists this clonotype with a few counts. The genes are TRBV20-1 and TRBJ2-1, with 7 bases that match TRBD1. The V gene end was trimmed by 5 bases and the J gene end by 0 bases; junction bases not matched to a gene: 4. Germline-derived CDR1 and CDR2 are DFQATT and SNEGSKA (reference sequence). There are 14 residues in the CDR3. The CDR3 DNA is TGCAGTGCTGCGACAGGGTTCTCCTACAATGAGCAGTTCTTC. It encodes CSAATGFSYNEQFF.